This TCR beta chain originates from a study of T cells in localized non-small cell lung cancer (dated by TCRdb to 2018 to 2020). With regard to the full study: The study analyzed T cell repertoires of 236 early-stage NSCLC patients, comparing tumors and uninvolved tumor-adjacent lungs. The cohort comprised roughly 240 treatment-naïve NSCLC patients with resected, localized lung tumors. Of the NSCLC patients, fewer than 150 were male and roughly 100 were female, and the mean age was roughly 61 years. The paper's findings and limits, for the study overall: Uninvolved tumor-adjacent lung showed the highest T cell clonality, higher than tumor, which suggests more focused antigenic responses in the uninvolved tumor-adjacent lung. Because of the exploratory design, TCR variables were selected using unadjusted p-values without false-discovery rate correction. A median of approximately 55 of the top 100 tumor clones were detected in paired uninvolved adjacent lung, and 28 of these tumor clones were also found among the top 100 clones of the paired uninvolved adjacent lung. Longer overall survival was associated with higher blood T cell density, whereas shorter survival was associated with higher adjacent-lung clonality. Because multi-region tumor sequencing was not done, intratumor heterogeneity could not be ruled out.

CDR1 and CDR2 (SGHVS, FNYEAQ) derive from the germline V gene. The CDR3 has 13 amino acids, counting the end cysteine and phenylalanine. The only DNA kept is the CDR3, 39 bases in frame from the first base. At the junction V is shortened by 8 bases and J by 8 bases; bases outside the gene matches: 5. At diagnosis, peripheral blood, uninvolved tumor-adjacent lung and tumor were collected and were preserved as a mix of fresh-frozen and FFPE material. For TCR repertoire profiling, the blood samples were analyzed as peripheral blood mononuclear cells. With regard to this clone: Its target antigen remains unknown. Base qualities are not provided; no much larger clone lies one nucleotide away.

The immunoSEQ Assay was used to sequence TCR beta CDR3 regions from DNA. The study's processing was this. T cell density was computed as TCR beta template counts normalized to usable DNA estimated by amplifying housekeeping genes. Using the preseqR package, richness was estimated by extrapolating to 120,000 templates for tissue samples and 400,000 templates for PBMC samples. Clonality was defined by subtracting Pielou's evenness from one. Differential abundance testing on productive amino-acid clonotypes, with a minimum total count of 5 and an alpha of 0.1, was used to identify tissue-enriched TCRs. The Jaccard Index and the Morisita Overlap Index were used to measure how much the repertoires overlapped between compartments. GLIPH grouped TCR beta CDR3s together with public tetramer-defined viral CDR3s, and a viral motif had to include at least three viral sequences and show V-gene enrichment. Sourced from immuneACCESS, this table was stored by TCRdb with only in-frame sequences that have V and J called. A share of the clones is absent; for the studies checked, an unresolved V gene accounts for under half, and the remainder has no known explanation. The V and J calls and clone size were taken over from that table, and D and trimming were inferred from the DNA. The sample table shows around 25,000 clones, and around 83% are seen once. The ten largest clones capture around 4.3% of the sample.

This clonotype was obtained from a woman aged 35 to 75 with stage I lung adenocarcinoma. The source was peripheral blood, collected before any cancer treatment. The chain was built from TRBV7-6 and TRBJ1-6; the central 8 bases match TRBD1. CDR3 protein: CASGDRRDSPLHF. The base sequence is TGTGCCAGCGGGGACAGGAGGGATTCACCCCTCCACTTT.